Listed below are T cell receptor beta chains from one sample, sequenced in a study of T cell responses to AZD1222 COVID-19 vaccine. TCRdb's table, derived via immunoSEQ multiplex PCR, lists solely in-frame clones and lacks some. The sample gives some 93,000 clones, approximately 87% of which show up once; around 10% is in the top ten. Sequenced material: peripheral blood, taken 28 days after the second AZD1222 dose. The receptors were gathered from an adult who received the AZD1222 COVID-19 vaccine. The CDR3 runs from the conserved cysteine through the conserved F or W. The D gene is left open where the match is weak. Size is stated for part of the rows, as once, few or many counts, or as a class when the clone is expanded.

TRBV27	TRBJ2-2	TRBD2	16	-	CASSASGYTITGELFF	TGTGCCAGCAGTGCTAGCGGCTATACTATCACCGGGGAGCTGTTTTTT
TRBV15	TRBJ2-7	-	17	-	CATSTRAGLDGFYEQYF	TGTGCCACCAGCACCAGGGCAGGGCTCGACGGGTTTTACGAGCAGTACTTC
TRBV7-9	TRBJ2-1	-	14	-	CASSPRDSTNEQFF	TGTGCCAGCAGCCCCCGGGACTCTACCAATGAGCAGTTCTTC
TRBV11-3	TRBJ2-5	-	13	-	CASSLRGQETQYF	TGTGCCAGCAGCCTACGGGGGCAGGAGACCCAGTACTTC
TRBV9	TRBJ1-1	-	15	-	CASSVEWASDTEAFF	TGTGCCAGCAGCGTAGAGTGGGCCTCGGACACTGAAGCTTTCTTT
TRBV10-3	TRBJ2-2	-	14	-	CAISGKGSAGELFF	TGTGCCATCAGTGGGAAGGGTTCGGCCGGGGAGCTGTTTTTT
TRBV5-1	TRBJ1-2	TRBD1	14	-	CASNEQGPYYGYTF	TGCGCCAGCAACGAACAGGGGCCGTACTATGGCTACACCTTC
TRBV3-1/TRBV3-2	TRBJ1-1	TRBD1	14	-	CASSPTGKNTEAFF	TGTGCCAGCAGCCCGACAGGGAAGAACACTGAAGCTTTCTTT
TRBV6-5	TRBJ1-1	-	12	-	CASSYGQGPAFF	TGTGCCAGCAGTTACGGGCAGGGGCCAGCTTTCTTT
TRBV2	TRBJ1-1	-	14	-	CASSVTPGNTEAFF	TGTGCCAGCAGTGTGACTCCGGGGAACACTGAAGCTTTCTTT
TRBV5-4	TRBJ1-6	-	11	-	CASSNNSPLHF	TGTGCCAGCAGCAATAATTCACCCCTCCACTTT
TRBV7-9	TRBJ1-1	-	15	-	CASSQGPGRKTEAFF	TGTGCCAGCAGCCAAGGGCCAGGGCGTAAGACTGAAGCTTTCTTT
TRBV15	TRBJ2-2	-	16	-	CATSPGDSGNTGELFF	TGTGCCACCAGCCCTGGAGACAGCGGTAACACCGGGGAGCTGTTTTTT
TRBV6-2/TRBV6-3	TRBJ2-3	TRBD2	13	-	CASSYAGVDTQYF	TGTGCCAGCAGTTACGCGGGAGTGGATACGCAGTATTTT
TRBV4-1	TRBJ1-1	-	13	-	CASSRQENTEAFF	TGCGCCAGCAGCCGACAAGAGAACACTGAAGCTTTCTTT
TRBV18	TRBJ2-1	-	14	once	CASFGGEVLAEQFF	TGTGCCAGCTTTGGAGGGGAGGTTTTAGCGGAGCAGTTCTTC
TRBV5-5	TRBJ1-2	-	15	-	CASSPSTPMNYGYTF	TGTGCCAGCAGCCCATCGACTCCGATGAACTATGGCTACACCTTC
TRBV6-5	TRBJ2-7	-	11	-	CASRRREEQYF	TGTGCCAGCAGACGACGCGAGGAGCAGTACTTC
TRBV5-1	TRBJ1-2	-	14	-	CASSSRDPVYGYTF	TGCGCCAGCAGCAGCCGGGACCCCGTCTATGGCTACACCTTC
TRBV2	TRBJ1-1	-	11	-	CASWGTSLGFF	TGTGCCAGCTGGGGAACCTCCCTGGGTTTCTTT
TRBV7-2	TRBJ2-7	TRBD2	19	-	CASSLAGVSGGAGRHEQYF	TGTGCCAGCAGCTTAGCCGGCGTGAGCGGGGGGGCGGGGCGCCACGAGCAGTACTTC
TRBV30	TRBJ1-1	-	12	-	CAWRHRNTEAFF	TGTGCCTGGAGACACAGGAACACTGAAGCTTTCTTT
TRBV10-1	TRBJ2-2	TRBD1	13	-	CASSGRGTGELFF	TGCGCCAGCAGTGGCAGGGGGACCGGGGAGCTGTTTTTT
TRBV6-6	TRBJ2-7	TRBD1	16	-	CASSYLGQRPTYEQYF	TGTGCCAGCAGTTACCTGGGACAGAGACCTACCTACGAGCAGTACTTC
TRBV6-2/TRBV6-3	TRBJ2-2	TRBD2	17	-	CASSTRVLAGYTGELFF	TGTGCCAGCAGCACACGCGTCCTAGCGGGGTACACCGGGGAGCTGTTTTTT
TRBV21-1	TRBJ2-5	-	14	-	CASSFAGTGETQYF	TGTGCCAGCAGCTTCGCCGGGACAGGGGAGACCCAGTACTTC
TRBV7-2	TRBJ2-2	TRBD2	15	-	CASSSGLGNTGELFF	TGTGCCAGCAGCTCTGGACTAGGAAACACCGGGGAGCTGTTTTTT
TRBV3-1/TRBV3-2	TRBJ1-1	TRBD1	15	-	CASSLPDRGNTEAFF	TGTGCCAGCAGCCTCCCGGACAGGGGGAACACTGAAGCTTTCTTT
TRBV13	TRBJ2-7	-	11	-	CASSLGLGQYF	TGTGCCAGCAGCTTAGGCCTCGGGCAGTACTTC
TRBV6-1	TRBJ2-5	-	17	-	CASSEAVPRTNARTQYF	TGTGCCAGCAGTGAAGCGGTACCCCGGACAAACGCCAGGACCCAGTACTTC
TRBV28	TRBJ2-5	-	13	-	CASSLMTQETQYF	TGTGCCAGCAGTTTAATGACTCAAGAGACCCAGTACTTC
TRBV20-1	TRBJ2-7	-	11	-	CSARVKREQYF	TGCAGTGCTAGAGTGAAACGGGAGCAGTACTTC
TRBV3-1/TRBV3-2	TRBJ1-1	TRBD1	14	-	CASSQGQGRSEAFF	TGTGCCAGCAGCCAAGGACAGGGGAGGTCTGAAGCTTTCTTT
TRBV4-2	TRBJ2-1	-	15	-	CASSQAAHRGNEQFF	TGTGCCAGCAGCCAAGCGGCCCATCGGGGGAATGAGCAGTTCTTC
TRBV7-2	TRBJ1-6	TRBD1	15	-	CASSVRQGSNSPLHF	TGTGCCAGCAGCGTAAGACAGGGTAGTAATTCACCCCTCCACTTT
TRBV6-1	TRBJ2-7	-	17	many	CASSEPVGGQGRYEQYF	TGTGCCAGCAGTGAACCGGTCGGGGGACAAGGACGCTACGAGCAGTACTTC
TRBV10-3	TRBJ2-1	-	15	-	CATGQGVSGRARQFF	TGTGCCACCGGACAGGGGGTTAGCGGGAGGGCCCGGCAGTTCTTC
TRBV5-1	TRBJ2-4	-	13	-	CASSGRAQDIQYF	TGCGCCAGCAGCGGCCGGGCCCAAGACATTCAGTACTTC
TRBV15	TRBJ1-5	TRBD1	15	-	CATSREGTDNQPQHF	TGTGCCACCAGCAGAGAGGGGACAGATAATCAGCCCCAGCATTTT
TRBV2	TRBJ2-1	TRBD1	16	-	CASNQDRGSKYNEQFF	TGTGCCAGCAACCAGGACAGGGGGTCGAAATACAATGAGCAGTTCTTC
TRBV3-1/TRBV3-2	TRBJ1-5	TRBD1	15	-	CASSLGTGDNQPQHF	TGTGCCAGCAGCCTAGGGACAGGGGACAATCAGCCCCAGCATTTT
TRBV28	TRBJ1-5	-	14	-	CASMTAGGNQPQHF	TGTGCCAGCATGACAGCCGGTGGCAATCAGCCCCAGCATTTT
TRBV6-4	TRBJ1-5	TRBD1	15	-	CASSDPDRERQPQHF	TGTGCCAGCAGTGACCCGGACAGGGAACGGCAGCCCCAGCATTTT
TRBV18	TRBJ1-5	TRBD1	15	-	CASSPGTGGTEPQHF	TGTGCCAGCTCACCAGGGACAGGGGGCACGGAGCCCCAGCATTTT
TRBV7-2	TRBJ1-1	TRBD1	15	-	CASSLAGGLNTEAFF	TGTGCCAGCAGCTTAGCAGGGGGCTTGAACACTGAAGCTTTCTTT
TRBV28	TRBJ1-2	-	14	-	CASSFAGSLRGYTF	TGTGCCAGCAGTTTTGCGGGTTCTCTTAGAGGCTACACCTTC
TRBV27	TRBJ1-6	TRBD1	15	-	CASSLAGQVNSPLHF	TGTGCCAGCAGTTTAGCGGGACAGGTGAATTCACCCCTCCACTTT
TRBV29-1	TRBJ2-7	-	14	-	CSASWGYPSYEQYF	TGCAGCGCCAGCTGGGGCTACCCTTCCTACGAGCAGTACTTC
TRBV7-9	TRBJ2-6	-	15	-	CASSRAGKGANVLTF	TGTGCCAGCAGCCGGGCAGGGAAAGGGGCCAACGTCCTGACTTTC
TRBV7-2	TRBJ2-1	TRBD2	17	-	CASSLVMAGAWKDEQFF	TGTGCCAGCAGCTTAGTAATGGCGGGAGCCTGGAAGGATGAGCAGTTCTTC
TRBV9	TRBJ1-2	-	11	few	CASSGQGGYTF	TGTGCCAGCAGCGGTCAGGGTGGCTACACCTTC
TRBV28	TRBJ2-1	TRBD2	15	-	CASSFEREYVNEQFF	TGTGCCAGCAGTTTCGAGCGGGAGTACGTGAATGAGCAGTTCTTC